These T cell receptor beta chains were read from a single sample in a study of identical twins. TCRdb re-called the 5' RACE reads through MiXCR, storing one row per CDR3 protein. The data show 700,000 to 950,000 distinct CDR3 sequences, roughly an eighth seen once. A further study also used this sample, focusing on yellow fever vaccine responses in identical twins.

The sequenced sample consisted of PBMCs. Source of these receptors: a woman under 30 in good health. Each CDR3 is given with its conserved first and last residue. The order of the fields is V gene, J gene, clone size, D gene, CDR3 DNA, CDR3 protein. The D gene is left open where the match is weak. Expanded clones are given a class, and other clones once, few, many or no size at all.

TRBV11-2,TRBJ2-5,.,TRBD2,TGTGCCAGCAGCCGAGGGGCTAGCGGGACGGGGGAGACCCAGTACTTC,CASSRGASGTGETQYF
TRBV5-1,TRBJ2-6,many,.,TGCGCCAGCAGCTCCGTTGTGACAACTCTAGTCTCTGGGGCCAACGTCCTGACTTTC,CASSSVVTTLVSGANVLTF
TRBV7-9,TRBJ2-1,few,.,TGTGCCAGCAGCACTCCTGATGGTCGGAGCTCCTACAATGAGCAGTTCTTC,CASSTPDGRSSYNEQFF
TRBV5-1,TRBJ2-7,few,TRBD1,TGCGCCAGCAGCTTCGGACAGGGGCACTACGAGCAGTACTTC,CASSFGQGHYEQYF
TRBV12-3/TRBV12-4,TRBJ2-2,many,.,TGTGCCAGCAGTTTTTTCGGAGGGGCCTCCGGGGAGCTGTTTTTT,CASSFFGGASGELFF
TRBV12-3/TRBV12-4,TRBJ2-5,.,TRBD2,TGTGCCAGCAGGGAAAGCGGGAAAGAGACCCAGTACTTC,CASRESGKETQYF
TRBV12-3/TRBV12-4,TRBJ1-5,many,.,TGTGCCAGCAGTGATACAGGAGGTAGCAATCAGCCCCAGCATTTT,CASSDTGGSNQPQHF
TRBV7-9,TRBJ2-7,.,TRBD2,TGTGCCAGCAGCTTGGGGACTAGCGGGACCCACGAGCAGTACTTC,CASSLGTSGTHEQYF
TRBV12-3/TRBV12-4,TRBJ2-7,.,TRBD2,TGTGCCAGCAGTCCCTGGGGACTAGTCTACGAGCAGTACTTC,CASSPWGLVYEQYF
TRBV7-9,TRBJ2-5,.,.,TGTGCCAGCAGCTTAAGGGCTCCTGAGGGGACCCAGTACTTC,CASSLRAPEGTQYF
TRBV12-3/TRBV12-4,TRBJ1-1,many,TRBD1,TGTGCCAGCAGAGAGACAGGGGGAACTGAAGCTTTCTTT,CASRETGGTEAFF
TRBV5-1,TRBJ2-5,few,.,TGCGCCAGCAGCTCCGGAATGGGACGGATTGAAGAGACCCAGTACTTC,CASSSGMGRIEETQYF
TRBV7-9,TRBJ2-7,few,TRBD1,TGTGCCAGCAGCCTATTGGGACAGATCTCCTACGAGCAGTACTTC,CASSLLGQISYEQYF
TRBV12-3/TRBV12-4,TRBJ2-3,.,.,TGTGCCAGCACCCAAGGACCCGGGATTCTAGTAGATACGCAGTATTTT,CASTQGPGILVDTQYF
TRBV5-1,TRBJ1-5,.,TRBD1,TGCGCCAGCAGCTTGGAGACAGGGGGGTACAATCAGCCCCAGCATTTT,CASSLETGGYNQPQHF
TRBV28,TRBJ2-2,many,.,TGTGCCAGCAGTATACTAGCAGGGACCGGGGAGCTGTTTTTT,CASSILAGTGELFF
TRBV18,TRBJ2-4,few,.,TGTGCCAGCTCCGGGATGAGAAACCCCAAAAACATTCAGTACTTC,CASSGMRNPKNIQYF
TRBV5-1,TRBJ1-1,few,.,TGCGCCAGCAGCTTGAGCGGGGAGGTGTCTTCCTTCGGCACTGAAGCTTTCTTT,CASSLSGEVSSFGTEAFF
TRBV10-2,TRBJ2-7,few,TRBD2,TGCGCCAGCGTAAACCTAGCGGCAGCGGACGAGCAGTACTTC,CASVNLAAADEQYF
TRBV10-3,TRBJ2-5,.,TRBD1,TGTGCCATCAGTGACTCGGGACAGGAAGAGACCCAGTACTTC,CAISDSGQEETQYF
TRBV24-1,TRBJ2-3,few,TRBD1,TGTGCCACCAGTGACGCCGGGACAGCGGATACGCAGTATTTT,CATSDAGTADTQYF
TRBV7-9,TRBJ2-7,few,.,TGTGCCAGCAGCTTAAAACAGGGCTACGAGCAGTACTTC,CASSLKQGYEQYF
TRBV5-1,TRBJ1-1,few,.,TGCGCCAGCAACCAGGGGTCAGCTGGAACTGAAGCTTTCTTT,CASNQGSAGTEAFF
TRBV5-1,TRBJ2-5,few,TRBD1,TGCGCCAGCCGACAGGGGAAGCAAGAGACCCAGTACTTC,CASRQGKQETQYF
TRBV9,TRBJ2-7,many,.,TGTGCCAGCAGCGTATCGGGGATCCCCTACGAGCAGTACTTC,CASSVSGIPYEQYF
TRBV12-3/TRBV12-4,TRBJ2-7,many,.,TGTGCCAGCAGTTTAGGGGACTTCTACGAGCAGTACTTC,CASSLGDFYEQYF
TRBV19,TRBJ2-6,few,.,TGTGCCAGTAGTATCGCCCGGGCGAGGGGCTCTGGGGCCAACGTCCTGACTTTC,CASSIARARGSGANVLTF
TRBV7-2,TRBJ2-1,few,TRBD2,TGTGCCAGCAGCTTAGCGGGAGGGCCTAACGATGAGCAGTTCTTC,CASSLAGGPNDEQFF
TRBV4-1,TRBJ2-5,few,TRBD2,TGCGCCAGCAGCCAAGATTTAGCGGGATGGCAAGAGACCCAGTACTTC,CASSQDLAGWQETQYF
TRBV12-3/TRBV12-4,TRBJ2-5,.,.,TGTGCCAGCAGCCCGTGGGGCGGGCGGGAGACCCAGTACTTC,CASSPWGGRETQYF
TRBV12-3/TRBV12-4,TRBJ2-7,few,.,TGTGCCAGCATGGGGGCTGGGGAGCAGTACTTC,CASMGAGEQYF
TRBV20-1,TRBJ2-1,few,.,TGCAGTGCACACGGGATAAATGAGCAGTTCTTC,CSAHGINEQFF
TRBV5-1,TRBJ2-3,.,TRBD1,TGCGCCAGCAGCTTGTCAGGGGGCGTATCGGCTAGCACAGATACGCAGTATTTT,CASSLSGGVSASTDTQYF
TRBV24-1,TRBJ2-5,few,TRBD1,TGTGCCACCAGTGATTATGGGACAGGGACCTGGGAGACCCAGTACTTC,CATSDYGTGTWETQYF
TRBV6-1,TRBJ2-6,many,.,TGTGCCAGCAGCAGACGTTCCCCTGGGGCCAACGTCCTGACTTTC,CASSRRSPGANVLTF
TRBV6-5,TRBJ1-4,.,TRBD1,TGTGCCAGCAGTTACCTACGGACAGGGGGTGAAAAACTGTTTTTT,CASSYLRTGGEKLFF
TRBV20-1,TRBJ2-2,.,TRBD2,TGCAGTGCGCCGGGACTAGCGGGGGGCCCAAACACCGGGGAGCTGTTTTTT,CSAPGLAGGPNTGELFF
TRBV7-6,TRBJ2-2,.,.,TGTGCCAGCAGCCCACCCACATACGGGGAGCTGTTTTTT,CASSPPTYGELFF
TRBV7-8,TRBJ2-1,few,.,TGTGCCAGCAGCACCTCCGGGACTCGGTTGTTCTTC,CASSTSGTRLFF
TRBV3-1,TRBJ2-2,.,.,TGTGCCAGCAGCCAAATGGGAGCTGTCGGGAACACCGGGGAGCTGTTTTTT,CASSQMGAVGNTGELFF